The 23 T cell receptor beta chains below were found in one sample sequenced in a study of tissue T cells after allogeneic stem cell transplantation. Libraries were prepared by immunoSEQ multiplex PCR; TCRdb keeps only in-frame clonotypes and omits some of them. The sample records 2,500 or so clones, approximately 62% being singletons. Sequenced: gut tissue. These receptors originate from a female BALB/c mouse in good health. This strain has MHC haplotype H2-d.

This clone was counted only a few times. Genes here carry mouse names. The sequence runs out 1 residue before the end of the CDR3; the remainder is reconstructed from the germline J gene. J is TRBJ1-6 and V is TRBV29; 8 nucleotides line up with TRBD1. TRBJ1-6 is an ORF, and what it does is uncertain. J lost 1 base, V lost 5 bases, and 4 bases had no gene match. CDR1 is MSHET and CDR2 is SYDVDS in the germline V gene. The CDR3 contains 16 residues. The CDR3 sequence is CASSPQGASYNSPLYF. The sequenced CDR3 bases are TGTGCTAGCAGTCCTCAGGGGGCGTCCTATAATTCGCCCCTCTAC.

This clone was detected once. Mouse gene names and germline throughout. The CDR3 protein is CASSGLGENTLYF. Incomplete CDR3 DNA: TGTGCCAGCAGCGGACTGGGGGAAAACACCTTGTAC. The V gene is TRBV19, the J gene TRBJ2-4, with 10 bases identical to TRBD2. The read stops 1 residue short of the end of the CDR3; the missing end is completed from the germline J gene. Germline values: CDR1 FNHDT, CDR2 SITEND (reference sequence). Losses at the gene ends were 5 bases for V and 4 bases for J; bases not matched to a gene: 1. This CDR3 comprises 13 residues.

This clone has a handful of counts. Each gene name is a mouse one. The read stops 1 residue short of the end of the CDR3; the missing end is completed from the germline J gene. The chain employs TRBV13-1 and TRBJ2-5, with 9 bases matching TRBD1. Per the germline V gene, CDR1 is NSHNY and CDR2 is SYGAGN. The CDR3 length is 14 residues. After removal of 7 bases from V and 1 base from J, the junction contained 4 bases not matched to a gene. The CDR3 protein is CASRTGGDQDTQYF. Partial CDR3 DNA: TGTGCCAGCCGAACAGGGGGCGACCAAGACACCCAGTAC.

About this clone itself: Mouse germline and gene names are used. The read stops 1 residue short of the end of the CDR3; the missing end is completed from the germline J gene. The chain is built from TRBV13-1 and TRBJ2-2, with 8 nucleotides matching TRBD2. Germline CDR1 is NSHNY and CDR2 is SYGAGN. The CDR3 length is 13 residues. The ends lost 7 bases at V and 5 bases at J; junction bases unmatched: 4. CDR3: CASGGAGTGQLYF. The covered CDR3 bases are TGTGCCAGCGGGGGGGCTGGGACCGGGCAGCTCTAC.

A note on this clone: The listed genes are named as in mouse. The CDR3 is cut off 1 residue early in the read; its end comes from the germline J gene. The V call is TRBV31, the J call TRBJ2-7; D is ambiguous. The CDR3 consists of 12 residues. Trimming took 0 bases from V and 7 from J, leaving 10 bases between them. CDR1 and CDR2 (germline): GKSSPN, SITVG. CDR3 bases read: TGTGCCTGGAGTCTAAGTCAGGCCGAACAGTAC. It specifies CAWSLSQAEQY. In full, the CDR3 is CAWSLSQAEQYF.

Notes on this clone: Genes and germline are mouse. The CDR3 extends 1 residue past the end of the read, so its final part is completed from the germline J gene. The chain employs TRBV5 and TRBJ2-2, with D perhaps matching TRBD1 or TRBD2 (5 bases each). There are 15 residues in the CDR3. The germline V gene has CDR1 LGHNA and CDR2 YNLKQL (reference sequence). With 0 bases removed from V and 4 bases from J, the gap between germline ends came to 9 bases. CDR3 bases read: TGTGCCAGCAGCCAAGAAAGAGGGACCACCGGGCAGCTCTAC. Encoded protein: CASSQERGTTGQLY. The full CDR3 reads CASSQERGTTGQLYF.

This clone was observed a handful of times. The listed genes are named as in mouse. The read ends 1 residue before the CDR3 terminus; that terminus is restored from the germline J gene. V usage is TRBV5 and J usage is TRBJ1-1, with TRBD1 matching over 10 bases. V lost 4 bases, J lost 0 bases, and 5 bases stayed unmatched. This CDR3 has 16 residues. Per the germline V gene, CDR1 is LGHNA and CDR2 is YNLKQL (reference sequence). The covered CDR3 bases are TGTGCCAGCAGCCCCGACAGGGGGCATGCAAACACAGAAGTCTTC. Residues: CASSPDRGHANTEVF. In full, the CDR3 is CASSPDRGHANTEVFF.

This clone was recorded once. Each gene name is a mouse one. With the read ending 1 residue before the CDR3 end, the germline J gene is used to fill in that end. The rearrangement joins TRBV16 to TRBJ1-1; tentatively, D is TRBD1 (5 bases). The V gene's germline CDR1 is SGHSA and CDR2 FRNQAP. There are 13 residues in the CDR3. With 1 base removed from V and 3 bases from J, the gap between germline ends came to 6 bases. The sequenced part of the CDR3 DNA is TGTGCAAGCAGCTTAGTAGGGGACACAGAAGTCTTC. Translating gives CASSLVGDTEVF. The whole CDR3 reads CASSLVGDTEVFF.

Regarding this clone: Germline and genes here are mouse. The read ends 1 residue before the CDR3 terminus; that terminus is restored from the germline J gene. The chain links TRBV16 to TRBJ1-2; D uncertain. CDR3 length equals 13 residues. Germline CDR1 SGHSA, CDR2 FRNQAP. V shed 5 bases and J shed 4 bases, with 11 bases lying between them. CDR3 bases read: TGTGCAAGCAGCCCCCCGTGGGGCTCCGACTACACC. Its translation is CASSPPWGSDYT. The full CDR3 is CASSPPWGSDYTF.

On this clone: Gene names and germline match the mouse. The read ends 1 residue shy of where the CDR3 ends; the end is completed using the germline J gene. The chain combines TRBV15 with TRBJ1-6; 9 bases match TRBD1. TRBJ1-6 belongs to the ORF category, with a function that is uncertain. The CDR3 is 15 amino acids. The germline gives CDR1 SGHND, CDR2 FRSKSL. After removal of 1 base from V and 5 bases from J, the junction contained 0 bases not matched to a gene. The CDR3 DNA, read in part, is TGTGCCAGCAGTTTAGGGGACAGGGATAATTCGCCCCTCTAC. Amino acids: CASSLGDRDNSPLY. The CDR3 in its entirety is CASSLGDRDNSPLYF.

With regard to this clone: Gene names and germline match the mouse. The CDR3 protein is CASSLSGVGDTQYF. Partial CDR3 DNA: TGTGCTAGCAGTTTATCAGGGGTAGGGGACACCCAGTAC. V and J are TRBV29 and TRBJ2-5, with D possibly being TRBD1 (5 bases). The sequence runs out 1 residue before the end of the CDR3; the remainder is reconstructed from the germline J gene. The CDR3 has 14 residues. Trimming stripped 0 bases from V and 6 bases from J, with 10 bases between. The germline gives CDR1 MSHET, CDR2 SYDVDS.

Regarding this clone: Germline and genes here are mouse. The CDR3 end lies 1 residue beyond the end of the read and is filled in from the germline J gene. This chain links TRBV5 with TRBJ2-3; 8 bases are shared with TRBD2. Trimming cost V 3 bases and J 2 bases; bases outside gene matches: 7. The CDR3 length is 16 residues. CDR1 is LGHNA and CDR2 is YNLKQL in the germline V gene (reference sequence). The covered CDR3 bases are TGTGCCAGCAGCCAGGAGGGGGGGCGCCTTGCAGAAACGCTGTAT. Its protein is CASSQEGGRLAETLY. Given in full, the CDR3 is CASSQEGGRLAETLYF.

As to this clone: The listed genes are named as in mouse. Sequencing ends 1 residue short of the CDR3 end; the germline J gene provides the rest. The chain couples TRBV31 to TRBJ2-2; 10 bases agree with TRBD2. The V gene's germline CDR1 is GKSSPN and CDR2 SITVG. The V and J ends lost 0 bases and 0 bases, in that order; junction bases with no gene match: 1. CDR3 length equals 16 residues. The CDR3 loop is CAWSLDWGANTGQLYF. The sequenced CDR3 bases are TGTGCCTGGAGTCTAGACTGGGGGGCAAACACCGGGCAGCTCTAC.

With respect to this clone: The genes are named according to mouse. The read finishes 1 residue shy of the CDR3 end, and the germline J gene is used to complete it. The V call is TRBV13-2, the J call TRBJ1-1, with no clear D. This CDR3 spans 12 amino acids. Germline values: CDR1 NNHNN, CDR2 SYGAGS (reference sequence). The ends were cut back, 1 base at V and 5 bases at J, with 6 bases in the middle. The sequenced CDR3 bases are TGTGCCAGCGGTGATACGGCTACAGAAGTCTTC. Translating it yields CASGDTATEVF. The whole CDR3 reads CASGDTATEVFF.

In the case of this clone: The germline and genes are mouse ones. Incomplete CDR3 DNA: TGTGCCAGCAGTCTGTATCGACAGCGATATTCGCCCCTCTAC. This codes for CASSLYRQRYSPLY. From start to end, the CDR3 is CASSLYRQRYSPLYF. This chain joins TRBV24 and TRBJ1-6, with D possibly matching TRBD1 (5 bases). The CDR3 end lies 1 residue beyond the end of the read and is filled in from the germline J gene. TRBJ1-6 is reported as an ORF; its role is uncertain. Germline assignment: CDR1 KGHTA and CDR2 FRNEEI. Between the trimmed V and J ends, which lost 0 bases and 8 bases, there was a span of 11 bases. The CDR3 contains 15 residues.

With respect to this clone: Mouse gene names apply. The CDR3 end is not reached by the read, which stops 1 residue before it; the germline J gene fills it in. This rearrangement joins TRBV1 to TRBJ2-1, with a tentative D call TRBD1 (5 bases). Germline CDR1 and CDR2: NSQYPW and LRSPGD (reference sequence). V lost 1 base, J lost 1 base, and 11 bases lay in between. The CDR3 sequence is 16 residues long. This chain's CDR3 is CTCSAGLDRNYAEQFF. Partial CDR3 DNA: TGCACCTGCAGTGCAGGTCTCGACAGAAACTATGCTGAGCAGTTC. Variable domain in full (rest from reference TRBV1 and TRBJ2-1): VTLLEQNPRWRLVPRGQAVNLRCILKNSQYPWMSWYQQDLQKQLQWLFTLRSPGDKEVKSLPGADYLATRVTDTELRLQVANMSQGRTLYCTCSAGLDRNYAEQFFGPGTRLTVL.

About this clone: Mouse germline and gene names are used. With the read ending 1 residue before the CDR3 end, the germline J gene is used to fill in that end. The chain uses TRBV1 and TRBJ2-2; D might be TRBD2 (5 bases). CDR3 size: 16 residues. Germline values: CDR1 NSQYPW, CDR2 LRSPGD (reference sequence). Trimming shortened V by 0 bases and J by 0 bases, and 8 bases separated the two germline ends. CDR3 DNA, as far as it was read: TGCACCTGCAGTGCAGATAATGGGGCAAACACCGGGCAGCTCTAC. Its translation: CTCSADNGANTGQLY. The whole CDR3 protein is CTCSADNGANTGQLYF. Full variable domain (missing parts from reference TRBV1 and TRBJ2-2): VTLLEQNPRWRLVPRGQAVNLRCILKNSQYPWMSWYQQDLQKQLQWLFTLRSPGDKEVKSLPGADYLATRVTDTELRLQVANMSQGRTLYCTCSADNGANTGQLYFGEGSKLTVL.

Comments on this clone: Gene labels here are mouse ones. The read falls 1 residue short of the CDR3 end, and the missing part is taken from the germline J gene. V gene TRBV29 combines with J gene TRBJ2-2, with D uncertain. Trimming removed 4 bases at V and 2 bases at J, with 11 bases between. The CDR3 covers 15 residues. CDR1 is MSHET and CDR2 is SYDVDS in the germline V gene. The CDR3 DNA, read in part, is TGTGCTAGCAGTTCCGAAACGGGGAACACCGGGCAGCTCTAC. Its translation is CASSSETGNTGQLY. The full CDR3 is CASSSETGNTGQLYF.

Comments on this clone: Gene labels here are mouse ones. The CDR3 end lies 1 residue beyond the end of the read and is filled in from the germline J gene. The chain joins TRBV31 to TRBJ1-3; D uncertain. Trimming removed 0 bases at V and 1 base at J, with 7 bases between. The CDR3 has 14 residues. From germline, CDR1 is GKSSPN and CDR2 SITVG. CDR3 protein: CAWSLLPSGNTLYF. The part of the CDR3 DNA that was read is TGTGCCTGGAGTCTACTGCCCTCTGGAAATACGCTCTAT. Drawing the rest from reference TRBV31 and TRBJ1-3, the complete variable domain is AQTIHQWPVAEIKAVGSPLSLGCTIKGKSSPNLYWYWQATGGTLQQLFYSITVGQVESVVQLNLSASRPKDDQFILSTEKLLLSHSGFYLCAWSLLPSGNTLYFGEGSRLIVV.

Worth noting for this clone: Genes and germline are mouse. The DNA ends 1 residue before the CDR3 does, and the rest of the CDR3 is filled in from the germline J gene. This rearrangement joins TRBV29 to TRBJ2-7, with 7 bases identical to TRBD1. The ends lost 2 bases at V and 0 bases at J; junction bases unmatched: 7. The CDR3 totals 16 residues. CDR1 MSHET and CDR2 SYDVDS come from the germline V gene. CDR3 in amino acids: CASSLIPDRNSYEQYF. Incomplete CDR3 DNA: TGTGCTAGCAGTTTAATTCCGGACAGGAACTCCTATGAACAGTAC.

A remark on this clone: These gene names are mouse names. The DNA ends 1 residue before the CDR3 does, and the rest of the CDR3 is filled in from the germline J gene. The V gene is TRBV20, the J gene TRBJ1-4; 9 nucleotides match TRBD1. V dropped 3 bases and J dropped 5; count of bases not matched to a gene: 1. The germline V gene encodes CDR1 GFQATS and CDR2 STVNSAI. The CDR3 is made up of 13 amino acids. Incomplete CDR3 DNA: TGTGGTGCTAGACAGGGGGCAAACGAAAGATTATTT. Translating gives CGARQGANERLF. The full-length CDR3 reads as CGARQGANERLFF.

This clone occurred a few times. Genes and germline are mouse. The read comes to an end 1 residue before the CDR3 does, leaving the germline J gene to fill in the end. The chain couples TRBV13-3 to TRBJ2-5, with D possibly TRBD1 on 5 matching bases. The V and J ends lost 2 bases and 8 bases respectively, with 9 bases between them. In germline, CDR1 is NNHDY, CDR2 SYVADS. This CDR3 is 12 amino acids long. The DNA read from the CDR3 is TGTGCCAGCAGTGAAGGGGAGGGCACCCAGTAC. Residues: CASSEGEGTQY. The whole CDR3 is CASSEGEGTQYF.

A note on this clone: Gene names refer to mouse genes. With the read ending 1 residue before the CDR3 end, the germline J gene is used to fill in that end. The V gene is TRBV24, the J gene TRBJ2-7, with 10 bases that match TRBD2. CDR3 size: 14 residues. J lost 3 bases, V lost 3 bases, and 2 bases had no gene match. Germline assignment: CDR1 KGHTA and CDR2 FRNEEI. The CDR3 loop reads CASSLRDWGYEQYF. The DNA read from the CDR3 is TGTGCCAGCAGTCTACGGGACTGGGGCTATGAACAGTAC.